This T cell receptor beta chain stems from a study of blood T cell repertoires in COVID-19. Looking at the study overall: Collection of acute and convalescent COVID-19 samples took place in the United States, Italy and Spain. The cDNA or gDNA used as material had been derived from T cells, B-cell-depleted T cells, or PBMCs.

This clone was seen only a few times. In the study's own analysis: By means of reference gene primer amplification, nucleated cell counts were estimated. Data came from immunoSEQ multiplex PCR; TCRdb stores just in-frame clones and leaves some out. For V, J and clone size, that table is used; D and trimming come from the DNA. Found here are tens of thousands of clones, around 90% of them singletons; the top ten hold 6% to 7%. The CDR3 extends over 11 amino acids. Trimming took 7 bases from V and 7 from J; bases not matched to a gene: 4. Germline V gene sequence: CDR1 SQVTM, CDR2 ANQGSEA. The clonotype comes from a man aged 50 or older with active COVID-19. Source material: peripheral blood. J is TRBJ2-1 and V is TRBV29-1, with TRBD1 matching over 7 bases. The CDR3, as DNA: TGCAGCGGGGACAGAGGTAATGAGCAGTTCTTC. This sequence encodes CSGDRGNEQFF.